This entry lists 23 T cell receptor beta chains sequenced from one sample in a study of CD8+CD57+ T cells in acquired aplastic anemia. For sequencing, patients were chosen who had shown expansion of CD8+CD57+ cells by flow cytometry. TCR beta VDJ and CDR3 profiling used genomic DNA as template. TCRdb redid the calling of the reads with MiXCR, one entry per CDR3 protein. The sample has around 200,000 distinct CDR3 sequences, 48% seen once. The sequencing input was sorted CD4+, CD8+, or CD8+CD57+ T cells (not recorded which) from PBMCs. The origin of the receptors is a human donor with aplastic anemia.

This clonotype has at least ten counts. The chain's CDR3 is CSARDPKVSSYGYTF. The CDR3, as DNA: TGCAGTGCTAGAGATCCCAAAGTTAGCTCGTATGGCTACACCTTC. This chain connects TRBV20-1 to TRBJ1-2; no clear D gene. The germline gives CDR1 DFQATT, CDR2 SNEGSKA (reference sequence). V was shortened by 0 bases and J by 5 bases, with 16 bases between the two germline ends. The CDR3 runs to 15 residues.

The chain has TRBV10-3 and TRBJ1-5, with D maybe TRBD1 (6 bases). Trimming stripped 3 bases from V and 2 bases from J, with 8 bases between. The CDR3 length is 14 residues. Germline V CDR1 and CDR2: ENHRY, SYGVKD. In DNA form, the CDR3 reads TGTGCCATCAGTGAATCAGGGGGCAATCAGCCCCAGCATTTT. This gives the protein CAISESGGNQPQHF.

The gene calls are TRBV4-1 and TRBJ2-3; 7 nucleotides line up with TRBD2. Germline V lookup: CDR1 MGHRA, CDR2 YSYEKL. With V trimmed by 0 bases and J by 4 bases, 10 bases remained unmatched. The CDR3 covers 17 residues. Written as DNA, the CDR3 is TGCGCCAGCAGCCAAGATCCGGCTAGCGGTTTGGCAGATACGCAGTATTTT. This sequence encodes CASSQDPASGLADTQYF.

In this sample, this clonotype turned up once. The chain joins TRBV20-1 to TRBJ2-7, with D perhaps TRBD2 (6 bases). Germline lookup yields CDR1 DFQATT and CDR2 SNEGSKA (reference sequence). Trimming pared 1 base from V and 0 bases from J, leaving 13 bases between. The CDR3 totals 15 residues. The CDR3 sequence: CSARVSGESSYEQYF. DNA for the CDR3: TGCAGTGCTAGAGTTAGCGGAGAGAGCTCCTACGAGCAGTACTTC.

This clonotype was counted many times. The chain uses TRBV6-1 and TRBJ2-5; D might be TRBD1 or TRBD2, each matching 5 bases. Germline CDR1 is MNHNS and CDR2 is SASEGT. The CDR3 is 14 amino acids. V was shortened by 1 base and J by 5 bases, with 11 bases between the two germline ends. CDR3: CASSEGPGLETQYF. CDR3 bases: TGTGCCAGCAGTGAAGGGCCGGGGCTCGAGACCCAGTACTTC.

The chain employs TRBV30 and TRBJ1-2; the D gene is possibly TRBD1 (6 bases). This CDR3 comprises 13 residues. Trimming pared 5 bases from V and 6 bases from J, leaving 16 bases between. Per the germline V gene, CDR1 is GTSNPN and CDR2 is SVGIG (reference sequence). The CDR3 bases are TGTGCCTGGCGTGCCCCAGGGGCTGATGGCTACACCTTC. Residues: CAWRAPGADGYTF.

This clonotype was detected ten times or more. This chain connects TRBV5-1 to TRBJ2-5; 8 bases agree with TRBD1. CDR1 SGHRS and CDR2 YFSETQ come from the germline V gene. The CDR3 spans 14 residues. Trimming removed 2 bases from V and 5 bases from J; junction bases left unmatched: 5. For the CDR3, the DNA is TGCGCCAGCAGCTTCAGGGGGCAGGGGGAGACCCAGTACTTC. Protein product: CASSFRGQGETQYF. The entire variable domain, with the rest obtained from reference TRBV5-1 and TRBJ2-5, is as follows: KAGVTQTPRYLIKTRGQQVTLSCSPISGHRSVSWYQQTPGQGLQFLFEYFSETQRNKGNFPGRFSGRQFSNSRSEMNVSTLELGDSALYLCASSFRGQGETQYFGPGTRLLVL.

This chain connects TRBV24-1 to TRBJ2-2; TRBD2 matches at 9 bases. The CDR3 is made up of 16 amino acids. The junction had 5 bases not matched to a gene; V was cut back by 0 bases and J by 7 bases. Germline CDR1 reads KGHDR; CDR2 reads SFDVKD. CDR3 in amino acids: CATSDLGLARGGELFF. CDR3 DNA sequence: TGTGCCACCAGTGATTTGGGACTAGCGAGGGGCGGGGAGCTGTTTTTT.

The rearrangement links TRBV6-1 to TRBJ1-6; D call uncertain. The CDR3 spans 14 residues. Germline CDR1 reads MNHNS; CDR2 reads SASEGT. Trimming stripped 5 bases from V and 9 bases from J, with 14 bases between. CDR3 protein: CASSTKRLGSPLHF. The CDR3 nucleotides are TGTGCCAGCAGTACGAAAAGATTAGGTTCACCCCTCCACTTT.

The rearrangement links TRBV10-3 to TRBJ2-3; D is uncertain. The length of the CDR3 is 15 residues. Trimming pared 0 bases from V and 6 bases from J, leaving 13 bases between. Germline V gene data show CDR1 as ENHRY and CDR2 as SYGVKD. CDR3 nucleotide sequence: TGTGCCATCAGTGAGTCGGGCACCACCACGGATACGCAGTATTTT. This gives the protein CAISESGTTTDTQYF.

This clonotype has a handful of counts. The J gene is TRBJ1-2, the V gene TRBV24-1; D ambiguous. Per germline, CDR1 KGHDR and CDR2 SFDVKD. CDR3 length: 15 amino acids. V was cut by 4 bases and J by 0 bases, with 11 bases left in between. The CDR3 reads CATSDPEEPNYGYTF. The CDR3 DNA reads TGTGCCACCAGTGACCCCGAGGAACCTAACTATGGCTACACCTTC.

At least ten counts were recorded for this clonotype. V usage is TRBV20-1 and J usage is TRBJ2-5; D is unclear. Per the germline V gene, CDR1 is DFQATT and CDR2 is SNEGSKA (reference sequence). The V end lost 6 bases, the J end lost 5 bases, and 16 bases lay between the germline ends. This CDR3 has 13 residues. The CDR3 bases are TGCAGTGCAAATATCGGGCAGTTGGAGACCCAGTACTTC. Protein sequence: CSANIGQLETQYF.

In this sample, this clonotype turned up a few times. CDR3 sequence: CASSSLGGDYEQYF. The CDR3 DNA follows: TGTGCCAGCAGCTCCCTGGGCGGTGACTACGAGCAGTACTTC. The rearrangement links TRBV7-2 to TRBJ2-7, with D unclear. The CDR3 covers 14 residues. The V end lost 4 bases, the J end lost 3 bases, and 13 bases lay between the germline ends. The germline CDR1 and CDR2 sequences are SGHTA and FQGNSA.

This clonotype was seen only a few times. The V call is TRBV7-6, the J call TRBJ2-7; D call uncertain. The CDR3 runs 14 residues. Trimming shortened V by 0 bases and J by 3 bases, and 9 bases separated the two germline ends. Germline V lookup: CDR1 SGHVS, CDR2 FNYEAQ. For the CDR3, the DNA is TGTGCCAGCAGCTTAGCGCACAGAGACTACGAGCAGTACTTC. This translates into CASSLAHRDYEQYF.

The CDR3 loop reads CASSVGTGELFF. The CDR3 nucleotides read TGTGCCAGTAGTGTTGGGACCGGGGAGCTGTTTTTT. The V gene is TRBV19, the J gene TRBJ2-2; D remains unclear. V gave up 5 bases and J gave up 5 bases, with 6 bases separating them. This CDR3 spans 12 amino acids. Germline V gene data show CDR1 as LNHDA and CDR2 as SQIVND (reference sequence).

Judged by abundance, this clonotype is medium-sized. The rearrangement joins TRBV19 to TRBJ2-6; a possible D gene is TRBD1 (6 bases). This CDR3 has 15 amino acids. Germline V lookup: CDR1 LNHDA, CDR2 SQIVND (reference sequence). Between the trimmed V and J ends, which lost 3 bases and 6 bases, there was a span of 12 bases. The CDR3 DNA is TGTGCCAGTAGTATGTACTCAGGGGAGGCCAACGTCCTGACTTTC. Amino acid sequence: CASSMYSGEANVLTF.

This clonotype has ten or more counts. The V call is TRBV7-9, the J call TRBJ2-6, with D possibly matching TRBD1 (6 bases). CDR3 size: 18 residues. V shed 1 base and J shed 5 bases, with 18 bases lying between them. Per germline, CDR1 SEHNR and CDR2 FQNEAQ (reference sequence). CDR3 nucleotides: TGTGCCAGCAGCTTAGGTGGGGGCGGATCTCGCAGGGCCAACGTCCTGACTTTC. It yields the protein CASSLGGGGSRRANVLTF.

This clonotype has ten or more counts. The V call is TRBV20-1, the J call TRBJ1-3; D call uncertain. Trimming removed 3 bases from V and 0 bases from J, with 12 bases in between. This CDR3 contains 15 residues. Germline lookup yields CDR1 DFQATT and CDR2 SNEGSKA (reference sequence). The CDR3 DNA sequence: TGCAGTGCTAGGGCGGCGGCGTACTCTGGAAACACCATATATTTT. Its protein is CSARAAAYSGNTIYF.

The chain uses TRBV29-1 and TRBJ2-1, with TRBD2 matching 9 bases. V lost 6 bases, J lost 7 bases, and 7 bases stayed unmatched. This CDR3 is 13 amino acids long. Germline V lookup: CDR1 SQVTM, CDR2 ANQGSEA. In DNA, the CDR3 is TGCAGCGTGGCCTCTAGCGGGAATAATGAGCAGTTCTTC. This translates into CSVASSGNNEQFF.

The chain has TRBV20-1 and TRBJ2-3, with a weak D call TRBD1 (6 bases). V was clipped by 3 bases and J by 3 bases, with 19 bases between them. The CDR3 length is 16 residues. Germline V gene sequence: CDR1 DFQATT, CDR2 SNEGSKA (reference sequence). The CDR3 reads CSASPFRGQGTDTQYF. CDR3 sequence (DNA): TGCAGTGCTAGCCCTTTCCGGGGCCAGGGGACAGATACGCAGTATTTT.

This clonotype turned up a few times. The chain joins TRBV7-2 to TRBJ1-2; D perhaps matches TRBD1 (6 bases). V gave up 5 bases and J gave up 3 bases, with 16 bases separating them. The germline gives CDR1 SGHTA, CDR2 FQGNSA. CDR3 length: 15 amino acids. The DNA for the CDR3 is TGTGCCAGCAGCCTCACAGGGTCTGTTCACTATGGCTACACCTTC. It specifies CASSLTGSVHYGYTF.

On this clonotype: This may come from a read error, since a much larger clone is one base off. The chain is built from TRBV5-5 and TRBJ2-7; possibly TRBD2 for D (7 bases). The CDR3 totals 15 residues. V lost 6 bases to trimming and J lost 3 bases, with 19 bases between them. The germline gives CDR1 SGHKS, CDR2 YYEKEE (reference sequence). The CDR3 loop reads CASIIGGGGYYEQYF. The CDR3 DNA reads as TGTGCCAGCATAATTGGGGGCGGGGGCTACTACGAGCAGTACTTC. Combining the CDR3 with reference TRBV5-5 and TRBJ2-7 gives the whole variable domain DAGVTQSPTHLIKTRGQQVTLRCSPISGHKSVSWYQQVLGQGPQFIFQYYEKEERGRGNFPDRFSARQFPNYSSELNVNALLLGDSALYLCASIIGGGGYYEQYFGPGTRLTVT.

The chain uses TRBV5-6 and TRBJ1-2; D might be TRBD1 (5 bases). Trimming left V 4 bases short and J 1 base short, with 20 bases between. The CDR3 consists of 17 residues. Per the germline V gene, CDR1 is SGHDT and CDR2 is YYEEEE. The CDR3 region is CASSVAAGGESNYGYTF. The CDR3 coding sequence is TGTGCCAGCAGCGTAGCCGCGGGAGGGGAAAGTAACTATGGCTACACCTTC.